These 20 T cell receptor beta chains came from one sample sequenced in a study. One entry per CDR3 protein results from TCRdb running MiXCR on the RT-PCR reads. This sample has about 680,000 distinct CDR3 sequences, with 14% found just once. What was sequenced was memory CD4+ T cells from blood. These receptors originate from a female donor in good health, serving as a healthy control.

V is TRBV4-3 and J is TRBJ2-7, with TRBD1 identical over 9 bases. Germline CDR1 and CDR2: LGHNA and YSLEER. The CDR3 extends over 16 amino acids. V lost 0 bases to trimming and J lost 3 bases; unmatched junction nucleotides: 6. This chain's CDR3 is CASSQDGGQGFYEQYF. The DNA of the CDR3 is TGCGCCAGCAGCCAAGATGGGGGACAGGGCTTCTACGAGCAGTACTTC.

Ten or more counts support this clonotype. V gene TRBV4-1 combines with J gene TRBJ2-3; 9 nucleotides align to TRBD2. Per germline, CDR1 MGHRA and CDR2 YSYEKL. After removal of 4 bases from V and 5 bases from J, the junction contained 1 base not matched to a gene. The CDR3 runs 13 residues. The CDR3 nucleotides are TGCGCCAGCAGCCGACTAGCGGAAGATACGCAGTATTTT. Amino acids: CASSRLAEDTQYF.

This clonotype was observed at least ten times. The chain joins TRBV6-2 or TRBV6-3 to TRBJ2-4; 8 bases match TRBD2. V shed 7 bases and J 9 bases; nucleotides not matched to a gene: 11. The CDR3 covers 14 residues. The germline V gene has CDR1 MNHEY and CDR2 SVGEGT. The CDR3 sequence is CASKGSGSSSIQYF. The CDR3 bases are TGTGCCAGCAAGGGAAGCGGGAGTTCGAGCATTCAGTACTTC.

This clonotype showed up many times. This chain joins TRBV5-5 and TRBJ2-1; 7 bases align to TRBD2. The CDR3 totals 15 residues. V lost 3 bases to trimming and J lost 2 bases; unmatched junction nucleotides: 5. The germline CDR1 and CDR2 sequences are SGHKS and YYEKEE (reference sequence). CDR3 nucleotide sequence: TGTGCCAGCAGCTCCCGGGAGGAGCCCTACAATGAGCAGTTCTTC. This translates into CASSSREEPYNEQFF.

This clonotype occurred a few times. V usage is TRBV20-1 and J usage is TRBJ2-7, with D perhaps matching TRBD2 (6 bases). Germline CDR1 is DFQATT and CDR2 is SNEGSKA (reference sequence). The CDR3 is 13 amino acids. V lost 4 bases, J lost 3 bases, and 13 bases lay in between. CDR3 in DNA: TGCAGTGCTATTAGCGGACTCCACTACGAGCAGTACTTC. It yields the protein CSAISGLHYEQYF.

This clonotype has more than one count but fewer than ten. The rearrangement links TRBV9 to TRBJ2-7; 11 bases align to TRBD2. The ends lost 2 bases at V and 4 bases at J; junction bases unmatched: 5. The CDR3 has 15 amino acids. Germline V gene sequence: CDR1 SGDLS, CDR2 YYNGEE. The CDR3 coding sequence is TGTGCCAGCAGCGTTAGCGGGGGGGCCAAGTACGAGCAGTACTTC. Encoded protein: CASSVSGGAKYEQYF.

This clonotype came up a few times. This chain links TRBV7-2 with TRBJ2-1; possible D gene TRBD2, 5 bases. Trimming left V 2 bases short and J 9 bases short, with 20 bases between. This CDR3 comprises 16 residues. Germline assignment: CDR1 SGHTA and CDR2 FQGNSA. DNA for the CDR3: TGTGCCAGCAGCTTATCGAGGGAGTCCCCCTGGGTTGAGCAGTTCTTC. Translating gives CASSLSRESPWVEQFF.

This clonotype was detected ten times or more. This chain links TRBV20-1 with TRBJ2-7; TRBD1 agrees at 8 bases. With 8 bases clipped from V and 5 bases from J, the junction kept 8 bases outside the gene matches. The germline gives CDR1 DFQATT, CDR2 SNEGSKA (reference sequence). This CDR3 spans 12 amino acids. The CDR3 protein is CSYDRGFNEQYF. The CDR3 region has the DNA TGCAGTTACGACAGGGGTTTTAACGAGCAGTACTTC.

This clonotype was seen ten or more times. The J gene is TRBJ2-2, the V gene TRBV7-8, with TRBD2 identical over 7 bases. After removal of 5 bases from V and 4 bases from J, the junction contained 4 bases not matched to a gene. This CDR3 comprises 14 residues. Germline V gene data show CDR1 as SGHVS and CDR2 as FQNEAQ. The CDR3 nucleotides read TGTGCCAGCAGCCCCCGGACTAGCACCGGGGAGCTGTTTTTT. Its translation: CASSPRTSTGELFF. The whole variable domain, filled in from reference TRBV7-8 and TRBJ2-2, reads GAGVSQSPRYKVAKRGQDVALRCDPISGHVSLFWYQQALGQGPEFLTYFQNEAQLDKSGLPSDRFFAERPEGSVSTLKIQRTQQEDSAVYLCASSPRTSTGELFFGEGSRLTVL.

This chain joins TRBV5-1 and TRBJ2-1; 10 bases line up with TRBD2. Germline loops: CDR1 SGHRS, CDR2 YFSETQ. This CDR3 has 15 amino acids. Germline trimming cut 6 bases from V and 0 bases from J; bases unmatched to any gene: 3. The CDR3 protein is CASKREGSSYNEQFF. The CDR3 DNA follows: TGCGCCAGCAAGCGGGAGGGGAGCTCCTACAATGAGCAGTTCTTC.

This rearrangement joins TRBV7-2 to TRBJ1-3; D is uncertain. Germline V gene data show CDR1 as SGHTA and CDR2 as FQGNSA. Between the trimmed V and J ends, which lost 7 bases and 4 bases, there was a span of 17 bases. The CDR3 loop spans 15 amino acids. The CDR3 spells CASTADMAEGNTIYF. In DNA form, the CDR3 reads TGTGCCAGCACCGCAGACATGGCAGAAGGAAACACCATATATTTT.

The chain links TRBV12-3 or TRBV12-4 to TRBJ2-2, with unresolved D. The CDR3 totals 14 residues. The ends were cut back, 1 base at V and 5 bases at J, with 8 bases in the middle. The CDR3 here is CASSLDTVTGELFF. The CDR3 DNA is TGTGCCAGCAGTTTAGACACAGTAACCGGGGAGCTGTTTTTT.

This clonotype was observed at least ten times. The chain couples TRBV4-2 to TRBJ1-6; D gene ambiguous. V was trimmed by 4 bases and J by 7 bases, leaving 17 bases between them. The CDR3 has 16 amino acids. From germline, CDR1 is LGHNA and CDR2 YNFKEQ. The CDR3 DNA is TGTGCCAGCAGCCCCCCGACTTCAGAGACGAATTCACCCCTCCACTTT. Protein sequence: CASSPPTSETNSPLHF.

There are many counts of this clonotype. The chain employs TRBV28 and TRBJ2-7; D is possibly TRBD1 (6 bases). Germline-derived CDR1 and CDR2 are MDHEN and SYDVKM. The CDR3 is 15 residues long. Trimming left V 8 bases short and J 4 bases short, with 21 bases between. The CDR3 region has the DNA TGTGCCAGCCTCCCTGGGGGCAGGTGGTCGTACGAGCAGTACTTC. This gives the protein CASLPGGRWSYEQYF.

In this sample, this clonotype turned up many times. The chain links TRBV12-3 or TRBV12-4 to TRBJ2-3; 8 nucleotides match TRBD1. Unmatched junction bases numbered 5, after V lost 3 bases and J lost 3 bases. This CDR3 is 15 amino acids long. The CDR3 is CASSFNRGSTDTQYF. Written as DNA, the CDR3 is TGTGCCAGCAGTTTTAACAGGGGGTCGACAGATACGCAGTATTTT.

There are a few counts of this clonotype. The chain couples TRBV28 to TRBJ2-3; unclear D gene. Per the germline V gene, CDR1 is MDHEN and CDR2 is SYDVKM. This CDR3 contains 15 residues. V lost 3 bases and J 4 bases, leaving 14 bases between the germline ends. The CDR3 reads CASSFSGYSPDTQYF. CDR3 DNA: TGTGCCAGCAGTTTCTCCGGCTATTCACCAGATACGCAGTATTTT.

The rearrangement joins TRBV14 to TRBJ2-3; no clear D. The CDR3 has 17 amino acids. Germline assignment: CDR1 SGHDN and CDR2 FVKESK. Trimming shortened V by 1 base and J by 0 bases, and 14 bases separated the two germline ends. The CDR3: CASSQAPKTSSTDTQYF. The DNA for the CDR3 is TGTGCCAGCAGCCAAGCTCCGAAAACATCTAGCACAGATACGCAGTATTTT.

The chain combines TRBV20-1 with TRBJ1-1; D unclear. The CDR3 is made up of 11 amino acids. V was clipped by 7 bases and J by 5 bases, with 11 bases between them. CDR1 and CDR2 from the germline V gene are DFQATT and SNEGSKA (reference sequence). The CDR3: CSGDWQTEAFF. DNA for the CDR3: TGCAGTGGTGATTGGCAGACTGAAGCTTTCTTT.

This clonotype has just a few counts. The rearrangement uses TRBV7-8 and TRBJ2-2; 7 bases map to TRBD2. Germline CDR1 reads SGHVS; CDR2 reads FQNEAQ. J gave up 1 base and V 0 bases, and 5 bases lay outside the gene matches. This CDR3 has 17 residues. The CDR3 is CASSLAGGTMNTGELFF. The CDR3 region has the DNA TGTGCCAGCAGCTTAGCCGGGGGGACTATGAACACCGGGGAGCTGTTTTTT.

This clonotype was recorded a few times. The chain has TRBV20-1 and TRBJ2-3; D remains ambiguous. The CDR3 is made up of 15 amino acids. V lost 5 bases to trimming and J lost 2 bases, with 17 bases between them. CDR1 is DFQATT and CDR2 is SNEGSKA in the germline V gene (reference sequence). In DNA, the CDR3 is TGCAGTGCTGTTCCTCTTCTTCTCCCCACAGATACGCAGTATTTT. Its translation: CSAVPLLLPTDTQYF.